This T cell receptor (beta chain) appears in the sequencing data of a study of siplizumab effects on memory and regulatory T cells (dated by TCRdb to about 2019). In terms of the full investigation: The study examined how the anti-CD2 antibody siplizumab affects alloreactive T-cell subsets in allogeneic mixed lymphocyte reactions built from human PBMCs.

Worth noting for this clone: The clone's antigen remains unknown. Per-nucleotide qualities are absent, and no much larger clonotype sits a single base away.

V has 1 base trimmed and J has 2 bases trimmed; junction bases matching no gene number 5. Measured from the cysteine to the phenylalanine, the CDR3 is 18 residues long. Only the CDR3 region is kept as DNA, spanning 54 bases read in frame from base 1. From the germline V gene (reference sequence), CDR1 is PRHDT and CDR2 is FYEKMQ. The paper's findings and limits, for the study overall: Among mappable alloreactive CD4+ clones, an average Treg-derived fraction of around 71% was observed with siplizumab, compared with 25% to 30% in control reactions. Because sequences below about 10^-5 frequency were poorly captured, only a minor fraction of alloreactive clones could be mapped to unstimulated subsets. The cumulative frequency of alloreactive sequences traceable to unstimulated CD4+ memory T cells was significantly reduced by siplizumab. Whether proliferating Tregs from siplizumab cultures were suppressive was not functionally confirmed. For roughly 75-96% of proliferating CD4+ or CD8+ clones, no naive or memory phenotype could be assigned. Greater diversity appeared to be present in unstimulated naive T cells than in memory T cells, and a substantial contribution to the alloresponse seemed to be made by naive cells.

Additional sequencing covered unstimulated subsets from three donor pairs, namely CD8+ effector memory, CD4+ naive, CD8+ TEMRA, CD4+ memory and CD8+ naive. TCRbeta CDR3 sequencing was performed on sorted unstimulated T cells and on proliferating T cells recovered from mixed lymphocyte reactions. Fresh whole blood from some eleven HLA-typed healthy donors was used to isolate PBMCs. The library relied on the immunoSEQ multiplex PCR assay. The deep sequencing platform assayed about 90,000 TCR templates per sample. Genomic DNA extracted from sorted T cells was used for TCRbeta CDR3 sequencing. The study's processing was this. Clonal analysis of TCRbeta CDR3 data was done in the R programming language. Alloreactive CD4+ and CD8+ clones were identified by comparing unstimulated samples to CFSE-low samples taken after the reaction. Regulatory or non-regulatory origin of alloreactive CD4+ clones was assigned by matching sequences to the sorted unstimulated Treg and non-Treg repertoires. Here the immuneACCESS table is served through TCRdb, limited to in-frame sequences with V and J called. Missing clones are a known gap in these copies; in checked studies unresolved V genes cover under half, and the rest lacks a known reason. V and J calls plus clone size are reproduced from that table; the DNA served to infer D and trimming. This sample is represented by tens of thousands of clones; 90% to 98% of them were singletons. In total, the top ten clones hold 0.08% to 0.1% of the sample.

Sequencing input: naive CD8+ T cells sorted from blood. The sample's cell subset or site label, in plain terms: unstimulated naive T cells. The rearranged segments are TRBV13 and TRBJ2-3, with TRBD2 identical over 14 junction bases. The receptor was derived from a human donor in good health. The CDR3: CASSLERTSGGYTDTQYF. The bases are TGTGCCAGCAGCTTAGAGAGGACTAGCGGGGGGTACACAGATACGCAGTATTTT.